This T cell receptor (beta chain) was retrieved from a study of blood T cell repertoires in COVID-19. Study-wide background: The United States, Italy and Spain provided the acute and convalescent COVID-19 samples. T cells, B-cell-depleted T cells, or PBMCs provided the cDNA or gDNA that served as material.

Libraries were prepared by immunoSEQ multiplex PCR; TCRdb keeps only in-frame clonotypes and omits some of them. The profile shows approximately 150,000 clones, under 85% of them singletons. J lost 0 bases, V lost 6 bases, and 14 bases had no gene match. Germline CDR1 is SQVTM and CDR2 is ANQGSEA. This CDR3 contains 18 residues. The chain uses TRBV29-1 and TRBJ2-1, with TRBD2 matching 10 bases. The sample was peripheral blood. The sequence was collected from a man in his sixties or seventies who had recovered from COVID-19. DNA for the CDR3: TGCAGCGTACAAGGACTAGCGGATTCTGATAGCTCCTACAATGAGCAGTTCTTC. The encoded protein is CSVQGLADSDSSYNEQFF.